This record covers a single T cell receptor beta chain. No antigen is known for it. The record originates from a study of Ad26.COV2.S vaccination and SARS-CoV-2 variants. The study's findings and limits: Placebo recipients and vaccine recipients were similar in non-spike TCR breadth. Once vaccination had occurred, spike-specific CD8+ and CD4+ T cell responses reportedly showed substantial breadth.

The treatment denotes: about 20 received Ad26.COV2.S at low or high dose, single or two shots; several received placebo; per-sample allocation not given. Day 63 following the first vaccine or placebo injection was when the samples were taken. Based in Boston, the donor was an adult of 18-55 years. Measured with immunoSEQ multiplex PCR; TCRdb has only the in-frame clones, and not every one. Of 330,000 or so clones listed, almost 90% were seen once; the top ten hold around 5.5%. V shed 2 bases and J shed 5 bases, with 22 bases lying between them. CDR3 length: 18 residues. CDR1 WSHSY and CDR2 SAAADI come from the germline V gene.

The TCR originated in a person aged 18-65 years who received the Ad26.COV2.S COVID-19 vaccine or a placebo. This sequence joins TRBV10-2 and TRBJ1-5; D uncertain. This material consisted of peripheral blood, taken in a trial of Ad26.COV2.S vaccine versus placebo. CDR3 protein: CASSEPNQVLSRYQPQHF. DNA of the CDR3: TGCGCCAGCAGTGAGCCGAACCAAGTCCTGTCCCGTTATCAGCCCCAGCATTTT.